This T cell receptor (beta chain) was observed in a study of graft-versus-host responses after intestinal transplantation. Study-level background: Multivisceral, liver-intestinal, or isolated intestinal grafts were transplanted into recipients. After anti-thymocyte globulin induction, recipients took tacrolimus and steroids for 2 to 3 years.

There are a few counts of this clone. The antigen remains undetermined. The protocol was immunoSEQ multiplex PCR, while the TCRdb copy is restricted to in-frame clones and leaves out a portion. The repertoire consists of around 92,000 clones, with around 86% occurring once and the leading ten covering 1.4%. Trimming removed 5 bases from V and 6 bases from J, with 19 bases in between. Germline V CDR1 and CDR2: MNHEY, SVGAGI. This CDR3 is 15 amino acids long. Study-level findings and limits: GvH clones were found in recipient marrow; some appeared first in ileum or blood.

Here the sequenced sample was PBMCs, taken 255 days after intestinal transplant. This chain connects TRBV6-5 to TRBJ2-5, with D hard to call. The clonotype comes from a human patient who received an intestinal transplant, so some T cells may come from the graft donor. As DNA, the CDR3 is TGTGCCAGCAGTCCCCATGATTCGGGCAGAAAGACCCAGTACTTC. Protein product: CASSPHDSGRKTQYF.